This T cell receptor (beta chain) was recovered during a study of cytomegalovirus exposure and HLA in healthy donors. Study-level results: CMV serostatus alone was available as immune exposure information. Associated with cytomegalovirus, according to the listing, were 150 to 200 TCR beta chains. In a later analysis, an Asian-associated ancestry cluster reportedly showed fewer N-insertions than the approximately 670-donor mean. Of the V segments, some could not be distinguished, including TRBV6-2 and TRBV6-3, and were excluded.

The PCR ran on 60 Vbeta and 13 Jbeta primers. Profiled with immunoSEQ multiplex PCR; TCRdb holds only in-frame clones, not every one. This sample has 100,000 to 150,000 clones, with about 70% found just once. CDR1 and CDR2 (germline): LNHDA, SQIVND (reference sequence). The V and J ends lost 4 bases and 0 bases respectively, with 18 bases between them. The CDR3 has 17 amino acids. This clone was detected only once. The antigen remains unidentified. The receptor's source is a woman aged 40 to 50 in good health and CMV-seropositive. Material for sequencing was PBMCs. The chain joins TRBV19 to TRBJ1-1, with D possibly matching TRBD1 (5 bases). The CDR3 loop reads CASSNRQSRVLNTEAFF. Written as DNA, the CDR3 is TGTGCCAGTAGTAACCGACAGAGTCGGGTTTTGAACACTGAAGCTTTCTTT.